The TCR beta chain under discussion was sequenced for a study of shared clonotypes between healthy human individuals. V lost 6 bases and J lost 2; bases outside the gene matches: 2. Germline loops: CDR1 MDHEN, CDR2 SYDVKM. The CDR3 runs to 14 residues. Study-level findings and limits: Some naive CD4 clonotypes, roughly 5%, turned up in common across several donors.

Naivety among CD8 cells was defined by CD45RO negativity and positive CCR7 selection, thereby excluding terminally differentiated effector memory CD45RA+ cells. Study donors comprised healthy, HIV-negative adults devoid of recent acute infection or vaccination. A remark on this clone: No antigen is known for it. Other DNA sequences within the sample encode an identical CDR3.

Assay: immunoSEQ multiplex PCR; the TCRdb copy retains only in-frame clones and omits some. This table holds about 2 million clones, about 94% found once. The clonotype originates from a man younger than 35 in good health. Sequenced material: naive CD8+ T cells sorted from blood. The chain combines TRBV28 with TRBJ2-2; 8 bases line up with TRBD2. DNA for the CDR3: TGTGCCAGCAGCTTAGCGGGAAACACCGGGGAGCTGTTTTTT. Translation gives CASSLAGNTGELFF. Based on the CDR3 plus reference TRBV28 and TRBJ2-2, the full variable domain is DVKVTQSSRYLVKRTGEKVFLECVQDMDHENMFWYRQDPGLGLRLIYFSYDVKMKEKGDIPEGYSVSREKKERFSLILESASTNQTSMYLCASSLAGNTGELFFGEGSRLTVL.